This T cell receptor (beta chain) stems from a study of T cell responses to AZD1222 COVID-19 vaccine. Produced via immunoSEQ multiplex PCR; TCRdb's table is partial and in-frame only. The table has 120,000 to 150,000 clones, more than 85% seen once. Findings of the study overall: Sampled repertoires all dated from after the peak T cell response. Only a handful of people who got AZD1222 tested seropositive at baseline. A rise in Spike-specific TCR breadth and depth followed two AZD1222 doses.

Comment on this clone: The antigen is undetermined.

With 8 bases removed from V and 4 bases from J, the gap between germline ends came to 12 bases. The germline V gene has CDR1 ENHRY and CDR2 SYGVKD. The CDR3 extends over 13 amino acids. This receptor was taken from an adult in good health. Specimen: peripheral blood, collected on day 0 of AZD1222 vaccination. The V and J genes are TRBV10-3 and TRBJ1-3; no clear D. The CDR3: CAIEVSGGNTIYF. CDR3 nucleotide sequence: TGTGCCATCGAGGTTTCTGGAGGAAACACCATATATTTT.